This TCR beta chain was documented in a study of T cells in Graves' hyperthyroidism and ophthalmopathy. Lactation, pregnancy, other autoimmune disease or uncontrolled infection led to exclusion of patients. Each diagnosis was grounded in clinical symptoms, serum thyroxine and TRAb, thyroid ultrasound, and orbital computed tomography. A word on this clonotype: No antigen is known for it.

TCR beta CDR3 regions were amplified from RNA transcripts. HTBI primers were employed in a first-round RT-PCR of the TCR CDR3. TCRdb used MiXCR to reprocess the multiplex PCR reads, holding one entry per CDR3 protein. The sample lists roughly 630,000 distinct CDR3 sequences; about a sixth were seen once. The CDR3 is 13 amino acids. Germline-derived CDR1 and CDR2 are SQVTM and ANQGSEA. With 6 bases clipped from V and 5 bases from J, the junction kept 5 bases outside the gene matches. Study-level points and caveats: Among thyroid clonotypes expanded above 0.001, most also appeared in blood. From stable hyperthyroidism, ophthalmopathy was set apart by a 13 V-J model.

The sample comprised blood. The clonotype comes from a woman aged 25 to 45 with Graves' hyperthyroidism. This chain links TRBV29-1 with TRBJ2-2; 8 positions match TRBD1. The CDR3 DNA reads TGCAGCGTCGGCAGGGGGCGAACCGGGGAGCTGTTTTTT. Amino acids: CSVGRGRTGELFF.